Listed below are T cell receptor beta chains from one sample, sequenced in a study of tumor and adjacent non-tumor tissue in lung cancer. Each CDR3 protein gets one entry after TCRdb re-called the multiplex PCR reads with MiXCR. Here the sample spans fewer than 120,000 distinct CDR3 sequences, over 75% being singletons. Sequencing used lung tumor tissue. The receptors originated from a man in his 70s with non-small cell lung cancer. CDR3s include the opening cysteine and the closing phenylalanine or tryptophan. The D gene is left open where the match is weak. Clone size is shown for a subset of rows, as once, few, many or a class of expanded clone.

v_gene,d_gene,abundance,j_gene,CDR3aa,CDR3nt
TRBV11-2,-,-,TRBJ2-7,CASSQWTGREQYF,TGTGCCAGCAGTCAATGGACCGGGCGCGAGCAGTATTTC
TRBV6-5,-,once,TRBJ2-7,CASSYQASGRTGSYEQYF,TGTGCCAGCAGTTACCAAGCAAGCGGGCGTACCGGGTCCTACGAGCAGTACTTC
TRBV4-1,TRBD2,-,TRBJ2-1,CASSQPASGRINNEQFF,TGCGCCAGCAGCCAACCTGCAAGCGGGAGAATCAACAATGAGCAATTCTTC
TRBV11-2,-,once,TRBJ2-1,CDISLHVRDWVSYNEQSF,TGTGACATCAGCTTACATGTGCGGGACTGGGTCTCCTACAATGAGCAGTCCTTC
TRBV29-1,-,-,TRBJ2-1,CSAEDFGVYYEQFF,TGCAGCGCTGAAGATTTTGGGGTGTACTATGAGCAGTTCTTC
TRBV12-3/TRBV12-4,TRBD1,-,TRBJ2-3,CASNRQGTYSYKQYF,TGTGCCAGCAACCGACAGGGCACCTACTCATATAAGCAGTATTTT
TRBV6-1,-,-,TRBJ2-1,CACSEAAGSNEHFF,TGTGCCTGCAGTGAAGCGGCAGGAAGCAATGAGCACTTCTTC
TRBV18,-,-,TRBJ2-1,CASSPAGEQLF,TGTGCCAGCTCACCCGCTGGCGAGCAGTTATTC
TRBV28,TRBD2,-,TRBJ2-3,CASSFPSGRGTDTQYF,TGTGCTAGCAGCTTCCCCAGCGGGAGAGGAACAGATACGCAGTATTTT
TRBV12-3/TRBV12-4,-,-,TRBJ2-1,CASSSVGGGSIHNEQFF,TGTGCCAGCAGTTCCGTGGGTGGTGGGAGTATCCACAATGAGCAGTTCTTC
TRBV13,-,-,TRBJ2-7,CASSLGQDHEQYF,TGTGCCAGTAGCTTAGGGCAGGACCACGAGCAGTATTTC
TRBV12-3/TRBV12-4,TRBD1,-,TRBJ1-2,CASSLLTGSGNGYTF,TGTGCCAGCAGTTTATTGACAGGGTCTGGCAATGGTTACACCTTC
TRBV6-1,-,once,TRBJ2-6,CASSRYTVSSEANVLTF,TGTGCCAGTAGTCGTTATACGGTGAGTTCTGAGGCCAACGTCCTGACTTTC
TRBV4-2,-,-,TRBJ2-5,CARSPVTGGQFEETQYF,TGTGCCAGGAGCCCAGTGACCGGAGGACAATTTGAAGAGACCCAGTACTTC
TRBV29-1,TRBD1,-,TRBJ2-7,CSAIQGAYEQYF,TGTAGCGCAATACAGGGGGCCTACGAACAGTACTTC
TRBV29-1,TRBD1,-,TRBJ2-1,CSDETGGNEQFF,TGCAGCGATGAAACAGGGGGCAATGAGCAGTTCTTC
TRBV10-3,-,-,TRBJ1-1,CANIESEVNTEAFF,TGTGCCAACATTGAATCAGAAGTAAACACTGAAGCTTTCTTT
TRBV12-3/TRBV12-4,TRBD1,-,TRBJ1-2,CASSLKRGTGINYGYAF,TGTGCCAGCAGTTTAAAACGGGGGACAGGGATAAACTATGGCTACGCATTC
TRBV4-2,-,-,TRBJ2-7,CASRQGRGLYEPYF,TGTGCCAGCCGCCAAGGACGGGGCCTCTACGAGCCGTACTTC
TRBV6-6,-,once,TRBJ1-2,CASRGESLTDYGYTF,TGTGCCAGCAGAGGGGAGAGTCTTACTGACTATGGATACACCTTC
TRBV28,-,-,TRBJ2-2,CASRTTEYTGELFF,TGTGCCAGCAGGACCACAGAATACACCGGAGAGCTGTTTTTT
TRBV6-2/TRBV6-3,TRBD1,many,TRBJ2-3,CASSRSDRGGTDTQYF,TGTGCCAGCAGTAGGTCGGACAGGGGAGGAACAGATACGCAGTATTTT
TRBV12-3/TRBV12-4,-,-,TRBJ2-3,CASSFSMGNIVTGTQYF,TGTGCCAGCAGTTTTAGCATGGGGAACATTGTGACAGGTACGCAGTATTTT
TRBV20-1,TRBD2,-,TRBJ2-3,CSARVLERDTDTQYF,TGCAGTGCTAGAGTTCTCGAGCGGGACACAGATACGCAGTATTTT
TRBV10-3,-,-,TRBJ1-2,CAINESSGDFYGYTF,TGTGCCATCAATGAGTCTAGTGGGGACTTTTATGGCTACACCTTC
TRBV28,TRBD1,-,TRBJ2-7,CTTLTRDRTYKQYF,TGTACCACCCTAACCCGGGACAGGACCTACAAGCAGTACTTC
TRBV4-1,-,once,TRBJ2-5,CASSQDGGRGEETQYF,TGCGCCAGCAGCCAAGACGGGGGGCGAGGGGAAGAGACCCAGTACTTC
TRBV29-1,-,-,TRBJ2-5,CSAKPYLQRGLETQYF,TGCAGCGCCAAACCCTACCTCCAGAGAGGTCTAGAAACCCAGTACTTC
TRBV6-5,-,-,TRBJ1-2,CASLAGVVSNYGYTF,TGTGCCAGTTTGGCCGGGGTTGTCTCTAACTATGGCTACACCTTC
TRBV6-2/TRBV6-3,-,-,TRBJ2-3,CASSGHMVNTQYF,TGTGCCAGCAGTGGGCACATGGTTAATACGCAGTATTTT
TRBV5-4,-,many,TRBJ2-3,CASSSRVSNTDTQYF,TGTGCCAGCAGCTCTAGGGTCTCTAACACAGATACGCAGTATTTT
TRBV4-2,-,-,TRBJ1-1,CASSQADGTRGTETFF,TGTGCCAGCAGCCAAGCCGACGGGACAAGGGGCACTGAAACTTTCTTT
TRBV12-3/TRBV12-4,-,many,TRBJ2-5,CASSHFEYQETQYF,TGTGCCAGCAGTCACTTTGAGTACCAAGAGACCCAGTACTTC
TRBV5-6,TRBD1,many,TRBJ2-7,CASSLDRGRLEQYF,TGTGCCAGCAGCTTGGACAGGGGGCGTCTCGAGCAGTACTTC
TRBV11-3,TRBD2,-,TRBJ2-7,CTSNLGGRGYNEQYF,TGTACCAGCAACTTGGGCGGGAGGGGCTACAATGAGCAGTACTTC
TRBV28,-,-,TRBJ1-2,CSSKRGMKGYTF,TGTTCCAGCAAGAGGGGGATGAAGGGCTACACCTTC
TRBV6-6,-,-,TRBJ2-3,CSSRARGGTDTQYF,TGTTCCAGCAGGGCAAGGGGTGGCACAGATACGCAGTATTTT
TRBV6-5,-,-,TRBJ2-3,CASGGDTDTQYF,TGTGCCAGCGGAGGCGATACAGATACGCAGTATTTT
TRBV7-9,-,many,TRBJ1-2,CASSPTGNYGYTF,TGTGCCAGCAGCCCAACAGGGAACTATGGCTACACCTTC
TRBV20-1,TRBD1,-,TRBJ1-5,CSAGGQGVSQKSQHF,TGCAGTGCTGGAGGACAGGGGGTCTCGCAGAAGTCCCAGCATTTT
TRBV28,-,once,TRBJ2-5,CANRGQGETQYF,TGTGCCAACAGAGGTCAGGGGGAGACCCAGTACTTC
TRBV6-2/TRBV6-3,-,-,TRBJ1-1,CASSRNLPAFF,TGTGCCAGCAGTCGAAACCTCCCAGCTTTCTTT
TRBV20-1,-,-,TRBJ1-1,CSARDPTSGTEALF,TGCAGTGCTAGAGATCCGACCTCGGGCACTGAAGCTTTATTT
TRBV6-1,TRBD1,once,TRBJ2-7,CACSHLGTATYEQYF,TGTGCCTGCAGTCATCTCGGGACAGCGACATACGAGCAGTACTTC
TRBV29-1,-,once,TRBJ1-1,CSVEQAAAGTEAFF,TGCAGCGTTGAGCAGGCGGCTGCTGGCACTGAAGCTTTCTTT
TRBV6-5,-,-,TRBJ1-2,CASSYPKHVNYGYTF,TGTGCCAGCAGTTACCCCAAACACGTTAACTATGGTTACACCTTC
TRBV12-5,TRBD1,-,TRBJ2-4,CASGPDRGLLAKNIKYF,TGTGCTAGTGGTCCGGACAGGGGGTTACTAGCCAAAAACATTAAGTACTTC
TRBV20-1,TRBD2,-,TRBJ2-1,CSATYRLAGGYEQLF,TGCAGTGCTACCTACCGACTAGCGGGAGGCTATGAGCAGTTATTC
TRBV29-1,-,-,TRBJ2-5,CSVSDRFQEAQYF,TGCAGCGTATCCGACAGGTTCCAAGAGGCCCAGTACTTC
TRBV6-5,-,-,TRBJ2-3,CASSDTGLARRDTQYF,TGTGCCAGCAGTGACACGGGTCTAGCGAGACGAGATACGCAGTATTTT
TRBV7-9,-,-,TRBJ2-1,CASNSRENNEQFF,TGTGCCAGCAACTCCAGGGAAAACAATGAGCAGTTCTTC
TRBV6-2/TRBV6-3,-,-,TRBJ2-1,CASNGGGCNEQFF,TGTGCCAGCAACGGAGGCGGTTGCAATGAGCAATTCTTC